This TCR beta chain originates from a study of beta chain features in type 1 diabetes. Findings and caveats of the study: TCRB CDR3 length was moderately but significantly reduced in all four CD4+ subsets of Type 1 diabetes patients.

Sequencing targeted expressed TCRB transcripts, as all isolated RNA had been reverse transcribed. The average read count of naive, central memory and regulatory T cell samples was approximately 3.5 million. Repertoires were generated with immunoSEQ multiplex PCR, while TCRdb's copy carries only in-frame clones and drops some. The sample has some 350,000 clones; roughly 14% are singletons. The CDR3 loop spans 13 amino acids. Germline V gene data show CDR1 as ENHRY and CDR2 as SYGVKD. V lost 4 bases, J lost 4 bases, and 10 bases lay in between. On this clone: Its matching antigen is unknown.

Sequencing input: naive CD4+ T cells from blood. The J gene is TRBJ1-1, the V gene TRBV10-3; D is ambiguous. This sequence originates from a young woman with type 1 diabetes. The CDR3: CAISVWETTEAFF. DNA of the CDR3: TGTGCCATCAGTGTTTGGGAGACCACTGAAGCTTTCTTT.